The present T cell receptor beta chain was sequenced within a study of OX40 agonist ivuxolimab in advanced cancers. Study-level information: The study treated patients with ivuxolimab, an agonistic anti-OX40 (CD134) antibody. Eligibility rules accepted prior anti-PD-1, anti-PD-L1 or anti-CTLA-4 therapy, and 40% had some. General study points: Among T cells, CD8+ cells averaged more expanded clones than CD4+ cells.

V was pared by 4 bases and J by 4 bases, with 4 bases of the junction left unmatched. CDR1 and CDR2 (germline): ENHRY, SYGVKD. This CDR3 is built from 15 residues. Concerning this clone itself: Its matching antigen is unknown.

Only in-frame clones appear in the TCRdb table, and some are missing; sequencing was by immunoSEQ multiplex PCR. The sample yields about 62,000 clones, 92% seen once. The chain recombines TRBV10-3 with TRBJ2-1; TRBD2 matches at 10 bases. The origin of this receptor is an adult with an advanced solid tumor such as melanoma, head and neck, liver or kidney cancer. Sequenced material: CD4+ or CD8+ T cells sorted from blood, taken in a trial of the OX40 agonist ivuxolimab. The chain's CDR3 is CAISVTSGKYNEQFF. CDR3 in DNA: TGTGCCATCAGTGTAACTAGCGGGAAGTACAATGAGCAGTTCTTC.